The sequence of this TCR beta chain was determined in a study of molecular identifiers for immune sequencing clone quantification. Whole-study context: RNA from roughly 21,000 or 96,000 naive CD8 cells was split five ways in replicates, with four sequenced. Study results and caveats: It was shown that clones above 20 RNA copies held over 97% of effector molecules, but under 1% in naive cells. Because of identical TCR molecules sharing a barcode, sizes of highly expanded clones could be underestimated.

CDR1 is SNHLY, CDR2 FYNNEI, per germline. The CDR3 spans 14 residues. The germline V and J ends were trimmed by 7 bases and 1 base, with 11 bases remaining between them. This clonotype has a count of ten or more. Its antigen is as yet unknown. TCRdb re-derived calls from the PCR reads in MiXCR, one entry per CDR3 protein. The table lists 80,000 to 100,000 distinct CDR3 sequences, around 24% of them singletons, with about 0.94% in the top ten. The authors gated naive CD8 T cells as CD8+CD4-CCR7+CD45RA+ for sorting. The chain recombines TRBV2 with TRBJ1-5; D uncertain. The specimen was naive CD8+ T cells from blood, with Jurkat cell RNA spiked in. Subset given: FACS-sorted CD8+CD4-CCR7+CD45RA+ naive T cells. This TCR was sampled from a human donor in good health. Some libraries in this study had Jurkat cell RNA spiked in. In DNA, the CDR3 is TGTGCCAGCAACCCGGGAGCAAGCAATCAGCCCCAGCATTTT. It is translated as CASNPGASNQPQHF.